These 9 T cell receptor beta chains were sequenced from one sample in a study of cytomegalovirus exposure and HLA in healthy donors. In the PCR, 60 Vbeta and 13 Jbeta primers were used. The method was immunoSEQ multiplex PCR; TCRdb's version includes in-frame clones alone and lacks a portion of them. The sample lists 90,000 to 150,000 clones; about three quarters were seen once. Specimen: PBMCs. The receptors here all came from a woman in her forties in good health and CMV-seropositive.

CDR3 DNA: TGCGCCAGCAGCCAAGATCATGTCGAGCAGTACTTC. It is translated as CASSQDHVEQYF. The chain joins TRBV4-1 to TRBJ2-7; D uncertain. The CDR3 sequence is 12 residues long. CDR1 MGHRA and CDR2 YSYEKL come from the germline V gene. Trimming removed 0 bases from V and 6 bases from J, with 6 bases in between.

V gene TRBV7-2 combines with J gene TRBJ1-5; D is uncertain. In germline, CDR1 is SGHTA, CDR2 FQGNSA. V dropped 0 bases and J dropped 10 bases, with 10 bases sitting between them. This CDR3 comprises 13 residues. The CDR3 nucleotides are TGTGCCAGCAGCTTAGCCAGGCTGGATCCCCAGCATTTT. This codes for CASSLARLDPQHF.

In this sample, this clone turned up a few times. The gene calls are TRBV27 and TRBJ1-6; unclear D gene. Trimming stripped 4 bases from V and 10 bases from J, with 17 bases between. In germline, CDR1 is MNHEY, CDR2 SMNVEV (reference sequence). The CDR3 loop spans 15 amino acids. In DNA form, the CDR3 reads TGTGCCAGCAGTTCACAAGACCAGGCGCGATCACCCCTCCACTTT. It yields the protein CASSSQDQARSPLHF.

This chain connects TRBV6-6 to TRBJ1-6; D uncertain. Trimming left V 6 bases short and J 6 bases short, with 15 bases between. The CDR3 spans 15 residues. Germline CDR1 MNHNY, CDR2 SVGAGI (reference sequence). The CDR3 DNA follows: TGTGCCAGCAGCCAACTAGGACGGAGTAATTCACCCCTCCACTTT. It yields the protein CASSQLGRSNSPLHF.

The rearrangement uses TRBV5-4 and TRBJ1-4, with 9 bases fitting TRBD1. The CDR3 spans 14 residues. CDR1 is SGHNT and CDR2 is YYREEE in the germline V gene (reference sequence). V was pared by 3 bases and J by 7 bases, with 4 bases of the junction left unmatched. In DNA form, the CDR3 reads TGTGCCAGCAGCTCGGGACAGGGTGGTGAAAAACTGTTTTTT. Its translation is CASSSGQGGEKLFF. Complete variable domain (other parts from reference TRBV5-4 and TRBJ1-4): ETGVTQSPTHLIKTRGQQVTLRCSSQSGHNTVSWYQQALGQGPQFIFQYYREEENGRGNFPPRFSGLQFPNYSSELNVNALELDDSALYLCASSSGQGGEKLFFGSGTQLSVL.

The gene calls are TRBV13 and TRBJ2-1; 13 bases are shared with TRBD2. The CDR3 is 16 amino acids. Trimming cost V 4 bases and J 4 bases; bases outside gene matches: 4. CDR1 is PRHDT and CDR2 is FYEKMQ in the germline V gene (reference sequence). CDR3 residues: CASSSTSGGGYNEQFF. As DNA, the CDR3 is TGTGCCAGCAGCTCAACTAGCGGGGGGGGATACAATGAGCAGTTCTTC.

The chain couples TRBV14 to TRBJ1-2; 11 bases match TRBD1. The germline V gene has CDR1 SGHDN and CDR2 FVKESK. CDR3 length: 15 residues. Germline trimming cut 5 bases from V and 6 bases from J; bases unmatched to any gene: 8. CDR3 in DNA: TGTGCCAGCAGCTTTTTTGGACAGGGGGCTGATGGCTACACCTTC. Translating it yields CASSFFGQGADGYTF.

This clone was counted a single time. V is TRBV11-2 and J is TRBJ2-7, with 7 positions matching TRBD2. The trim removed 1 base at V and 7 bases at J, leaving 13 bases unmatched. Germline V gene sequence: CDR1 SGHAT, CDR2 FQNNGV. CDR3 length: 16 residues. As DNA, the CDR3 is TGTGCCAGCAGCTTAGGAAGTTGGGAGGGTGCAAGGGAGCAGTACTTC. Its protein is CASSLGSWEGAREQYF.

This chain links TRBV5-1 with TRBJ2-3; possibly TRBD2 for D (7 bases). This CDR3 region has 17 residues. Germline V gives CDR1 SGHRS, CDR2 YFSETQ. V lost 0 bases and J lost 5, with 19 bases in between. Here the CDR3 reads CASSLAYKGGGEDTQYF. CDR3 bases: TGCGCCAGCAGCTTGGCCTACAAGGGGGGGGGTGAAGATACGCAGTATTTT.